This is a list of T cell receptor beta chains from one sample in a study of blood T cell repertoires in COVID-19. Data came from immunoSEQ multiplex PCR; TCRdb stores just in-frame clones and leaves some out. The table shows around 200,000 clones, with around nine tenths occurring only once. The sample was peripheral blood. These receptors all come from a man aged 18 to 30 with active or convalescent COVID-19. Both conserved end residues are part of each CDR3. Fields, in order: D gene, V gene, J gene, clone size, CDR3 DNA, CDR3 protein. A D gene is named only where the DNA matches it firmly. Clone sizes are given selectively: once, few, many, or a class where the clone is expanded.

TRBD2,TRBV7-2,TRBJ2-3,-,TGTGCCAGCAGCGAAGACTCATCGGGGGGGCTTGAATATTTT,CASSEDSSGGLEYF
-,TRBV19,TRBJ1-5,-,TGTGCCAGTAGTATCTGGGCAGCCAGCAATCAGCCCCAGCATTTT,CASSIWAASNQPQHF
TRBD1,TRBV3-1/TRBV3-2,TRBJ2-5,-,TGTGCCAGCAGCACGCATACAGGGGATGACCAAGAGACCCAGTACTTC,CASSTHTGDDQETQYF
TRBD1,TRBV6-5,TRBJ2-3,-,TGTGCCAGCAGTTACTCGAGGACAGGGGCAGATACGCAGTATTTT,CASSYSRTGADTQYF
TRBD2,TRBV27,TRBJ2-2,-,TGTGCCAGCAGTTTACCGGCGGGAGGGCGAACCGGGGAGCTGTTTTTT,CASSLPAGGRTGELFF
-,TRBV28,TRBJ2-1,-,TGTGCCAGCAGTTTACCGGGCGGGAACTCCGGCAATGAGCAGTTCTTC,CASSLPGGNSGNEQFF
TRBD1,TRBV5-1,TRBJ2-7,-,TGCGCCAGCAGCTTGGCCAGACAGGGGGCCGGCATCGGCACGTACGAGCAGTACTTC,CASSLARQGAGIGTYEQYF
-,TRBV19,TRBJ2-7,-,TGTGCCAGTAGTATCGCAGGGGCTGAGTACGAGCAGTACTTC,CASSIAGAEYEQYF
-,TRBV2,TRBJ2-5,-,TGTGCCAGCAGTCCCCGGGGAGCGGCTGAGGGTTTCCAAGAGACCCAGTACTTC,CASSPRGAAEGFQETQYF
-,TRBV30,TRBJ2-5,-,TGTGCCTGGAGTGAAGACGCGGGAACCCAAGAGACCCAGTACTTC,CAWSEDAGTQETQYF
-,TRBV7-9,TRBJ1-1,once,TGTGCCAGCAGTCTACCTCCGGGAGAGATGAACACTGAAGCTTTCTTT,CASSLPPGEMNTEAFF
-,TRBV18,TRBJ1-2,-,TGTGCCAGCTCACCCGACAGTTCTGGTCGGGGCTACACCTTC,CASSPDSSGRGYTF
-,TRBV6-2/TRBV6-3,TRBJ1-1,once,TGTGCCAGCAGTTCAAGGAGGGTTGAGACTGAAGCTTTCTTT,CASSSRRVETEAFF
-,TRBV28,TRBJ1-2,-,TGTGCCAGCAACTCCCAGGGAATTGCTAACTATGGCTACACCTTC,CASNSQGIANYGYTF
-,TRBV19,TRBJ1-2,-,TGTGCCAGTAGCTCGACAGCGTCGTTCTATGGCTACACCTTC,CASSSTASFYGYTF
-,TRBV12-3/TRBV12-4,TRBJ1-2,-,TGTGCCAGCAGTTTCTACCAATCTGGCTACACCTTC,CASSFYQSGYTF
TRBD1,TRBV19,TRBJ1-2,once,TGTGCCAGTACGGGACAGCTAAACTATGGCTACACCTTC,CASTGQLNYGYTF
-,TRBV29-1,TRBJ1-2,-,TGCAGCGTGACAGATTCTAACTATGGCTACACCTTC,CSVTDSNYGYTF
-,TRBV3-1/TRBV3-2,TRBJ2-2,-,TGTGCCAGCAGCCAAGAATCCCAGAACACCGGGGAGCTGTTTTTT,CASSQESQNTGELFF
-,TRBV6-5,TRBJ1-5,-,TGTGCCAGCAGTTACCGGGGCAATCAGCCCCAGCATTTT,CASSYRGNQPQHF
TRBD1,TRBV5-5,TRBJ2-2,-,TGTGCCAGCAGCTCTGGGACAGGGGGCAATGTCGGGGAGCTGTTTTTT,CASSSGTGGNVGELFF
TRBD2,TRBV7-2,TRBJ2-3,-,TGTGCCAGCAGCTTACGACTAGCGGGGGGTAGCACAGATACGCAGTATTTT,CASSLRLAGGSTDTQYF
-,TRBV7-2,TRBJ2-7,once,TGTGCCAGCAGCTATAGGCTCCAGGTGGGCGAGCAGTACTTC,CASSYRLQVGEQYF
TRBD1,TRBV24-1,TRBJ2-5,few,TGTGCCACCAGCCGACAGGGCGGAGAGACCCAGTACTTC,CATSRQGGETQYF
-,TRBV11-2,TRBJ1-2,-,TGTGCCAGCAGCTTATATTTTCAGAACTATGGCTACACCTTC,CASSLYFQNYGYTF
TRBD2,TRBV5-8,TRBJ2-1,-,TGTGCCAGCAGCCCCGGGGTAGCGGGGGCCTACAATGAGCAGTTCTTC,CASSPGVAGAYNEQFF
TRBD1,TRBV29-1,TRBJ2-3,-,TGCAGCGGACAGGGTGCAGATACGCAGTATTTT,CSGQGADTQYF
TRBD2,TRBV7-3,TRBJ2-1,-,TGTGCCAGCAGCGCCGGGACTAGTTCGAATGAGCAGTTCTTC,CASSAGTSSNEQFF
-,TRBV29-1,TRBJ2-7,-,TGCAGCGTTGAATCGTACTCCGAGCAGTACTTC,CSVESYSEQYF
-,TRBV3-1/TRBV3-2,TRBJ2-2,-,TGTGCCAGCAGCCAAGCCTCAGGACTGCTCGCCGGGGAGCTGTTTTTT,CASSQASGLLAGELFF
-,TRBV18,TRBJ1-5,-,TGTGCCAGCTCACCAAACAATGAGGGTTTTTTTCGCCCCCAGCATTTT,CASSPNNEGFFRPQHF
-,TRBV11-3,TRBJ2-5,-,TGTGCCAGCAGCTTCCGGGACAACCAAGAGACCCAGTACTTC,CASSFRDNQETQYF
TRBD1,TRBV6-5,TRBJ1-3,-,TGTGCCAGCACCCTACAGGGGGCGAGTGGAAACACCATATATTTT,CASTLQGASGNTIYF
-,TRBV29-1,TRBJ2-5,-,TGCAGCGTTGAAGACAGGGCTAAGGAGACCCAGTACTTC,CSVEDRAKETQYF
-,TRBV27,TRBJ1-2,-,TGTGCCAGCCTATCCGTTTGGCGTTGGACAGAGAGGTGGGATGGCTACACCTTC,CASLSVWRWTERWDGYTF